This T cell receptor (beta chain) was recovered during a study of blood T cell repertoires in COVID-19. Trimming cost V 5 bases and J 5 bases, with 8 bases left between them. The length of the CDR3 is 12 residues. Germline-derived CDR1 and CDR2 are KGHSH and LQKENI. Only in-frame clones appear in the TCRdb table, and some are missing; sequencing was by immunoSEQ multiplex PCR. The sample shows some 220,000 clones, over 70% of them seen only once. Sequences were obtained from peripheral blood. This sequence originates from a woman in her 70s with acute or convalescent COVID-19. The chain carries TRBV18 and TRBJ2-3; no reliable D call. DNA of the CDR3: TGTGCCAGCTCAGAAATGAGAGATACGCAGTATTTT. This encodes CASSEMRDTQYF.